This T cell receptor (beta chain) was documented in a study of cytomegalovirus exposure and HLA in healthy donors. Points from the study as a whole: Productive rates of about 87% or about 30% were seen for most TCR beta V segments in an earlier analysis.

The PCR employed 60 Vbeta primers together with 13 Jbeta primers. The table came from immunoSEQ multiplex PCR; TCRdb's copy has only in-frame clones and leaves some out. Here the sample spans about 140,000 clones, roughly 80% being singletons. Germline CDR1 and CDR2: MNHEY and SMNVEV (reference sequence). The CDR3 loop spans 15 amino acids. V shed 4 bases and J 6 bases; nucleotides not matched to a gene: 8. Worth noting for this clone: Its matching antigen is unknown.

This sequence joins TRBV27 and TRBJ1-3; TRBD1 agrees at 8 bases. This receptor was taken from a woman between 25 and 40 years old in good health and CMV-seronegative. Material for sequencing was PBMCs. The CDR3 loop is CASSSDRGHENTIYF. CDR3 coding DNA: TGTGCCAGCAGTTCCGACAGGGGACACGAAAACACCATATATTTT.